This record looks at one TCR beta chain sequence and its context. In the study's own analysis: From reference gene primer amplification, estimates of nucleated cell counts were derived. The table came from immunoSEQ multiplex PCR; TCRdb's copy has only in-frame clones and leaves some out. V and J calls and clone size are copied from that table; D and trimming were computed from the DNA. This sample carries more than 200,000 clones, 88% of them seen once, and the ten largest clones take roughly 1.7%. This specimen comes from a study of blood T cell repertoires in COVID-19. Study-level background: COVID-19 samples from acute and convalescent phases originated in the United States, Italy and Spain.

The receptor's source is a man in his sixties or seventies with acute or convalescent COVID-19. Sequencing input: peripheral blood.

Here the CDR3 reads CASSRGQGISETQYF. Here the CDR3 DNA reads TGCGCCAGCAGCCGAGGACAGGGGATATCAGAGACCCAGTACTTC. The rearrangement links TRBV4-1 to TRBJ2-5, with 9 bases matching TRBD1. The V gene's germline CDR1 is MGHRA and CDR2 YSYEKL. V trimming: 4 bases; J trimming: 4 bases; junction bases outside the gene matches: 7. The CDR3 spans 15 residues.